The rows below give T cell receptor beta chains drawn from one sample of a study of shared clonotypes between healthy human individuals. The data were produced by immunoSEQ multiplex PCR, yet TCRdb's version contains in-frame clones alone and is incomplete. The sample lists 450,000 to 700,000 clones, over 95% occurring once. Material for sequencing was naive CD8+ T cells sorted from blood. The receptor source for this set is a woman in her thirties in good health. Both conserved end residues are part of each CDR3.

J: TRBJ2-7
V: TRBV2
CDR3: CASSEFGNSSYEQYF

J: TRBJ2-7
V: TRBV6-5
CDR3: CASSYGEVDEQYF

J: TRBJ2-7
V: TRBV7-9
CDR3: CASSLAQGALNDYEQYF

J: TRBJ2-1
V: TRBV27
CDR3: CASSLSASGSSNEQFF

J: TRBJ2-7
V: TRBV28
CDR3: CASTSRLEVYEQYF

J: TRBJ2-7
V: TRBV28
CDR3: CASSLYRYEQYF

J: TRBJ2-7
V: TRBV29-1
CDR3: CSVFGGAYEQYF

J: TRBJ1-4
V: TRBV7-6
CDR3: CASSLAGGGYEKLFF

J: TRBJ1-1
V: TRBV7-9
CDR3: CASSPPDRGDAFF

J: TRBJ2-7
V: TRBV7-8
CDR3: CASRARGGLYEQYF

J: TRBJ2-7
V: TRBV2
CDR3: CASSEALGQGFSKGEQYF

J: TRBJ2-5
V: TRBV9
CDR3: CASSPGGGTYQETQYF

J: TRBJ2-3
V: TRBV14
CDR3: CASSQFAFSTDTQYF

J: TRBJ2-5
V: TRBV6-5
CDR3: CASSYLEQETQYF

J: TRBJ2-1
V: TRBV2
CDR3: CAILDNNEQFF

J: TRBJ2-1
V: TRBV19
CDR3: CASSPGTSGSSYNEQFF

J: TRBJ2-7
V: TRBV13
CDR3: CASSFDFYEQYF

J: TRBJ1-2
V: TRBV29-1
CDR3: CSVEGTDQIYGYTF

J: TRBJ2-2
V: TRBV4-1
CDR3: CASSQDLLAGLHLNTGELFF

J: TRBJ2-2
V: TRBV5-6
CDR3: CASSLTRDAGELFF